This TCR beta chain was obtained from a study of T-cell reconstitution after alpha-beta-depleted transplantation in children. The TCRbeta library incorporated unique molecular identifiers. One entry per CDR3 protein, called by TCRdb with MiXCR from the PCR reads. The data contain about 200,000 distinct CDR3 sequences, approximately 17% of them singletons. The CDR3 is 12 amino acids. Germline V gene data show CDR1 as GTSNPN and CDR2 as SVGIG (reference sequence). V lost 3 bases to trimming and J lost 2 bases, with 6 bases between them. V and J are TRBV30 and TRBJ2-3; D is unresolved. The sequence was collected from a male patient aged 2 to 9 who had a stem cell transplant for acute lymphoblastic leukemia, so the T cells may come from the graft donor. The sequences come from PBMCs, mostly from graft donor cells, collected 360 days after TCRalphabeta/CD19-depleted stem cell transplant. CDR3 in amino acids: CAWSPVTDTQYF. CDR3 nucleotide sequence: TGTGCCTGGAGCCCTGTCACAGATACGCAGTATTTT.